One and the same sample provided the 3 T cell receptor beta chains below, sequenced in a study of T cell clonality in common variable immunodeficiency. Generated by immunoSEQ multiplex PCR, the TCRdb table keeps only in-frame clones and is missing some. The counts give just over 20,000 clones, none of them seen only once; 2% to 2.5% is held by the top ten. Their specific antigens are unknown. Findings of the study overall: In common variable immunodeficiency, TCR beta chains reportedly carried fewer deletions and N-nucleotide insertions.

The sample comprised peripheral blood mononuclear cells. Receptor source: a human donor with common variable immunodeficiency.

This clone was seen repeatedly, ten times or more. At one end the junction does not follow the germline gene, possibly because of a read error. The covered CDR3 bases are TGTGCTAGCAGCACCCTGACAGGGGACAATGAG. It is translated as CASSTLTGDNE. The full CDR3 protein reads CASSTLTGDNEQFF. The chain recombines TRBV7-7 with TRBJ2-1; TRBD1 aligns across 8 bases. The sequenced fragment ends 3 residues before the CDR3 boundary, so the rest is inferred from the germline J gene. CDR3 length equals 14 residues. Germline assignment: CDR1 SSHAT and CDR2 FNYEAQ (reference sequence). Full variable domain (remainder filled in from reference TRBV7-7 and TRBJ2-1): GAGVSQSPRYKVTKRGQDVTLRCDPISSHATLYWYQQALGQGPEFLTYFNYEAQPDKSGLPSDRFSAERPEGSISTLTIQRTEQRDSAMYRCASSTLTGDNEQFFGPGTRLTVL.

In its sample, this clone was seen many times. The sequence runs out 3 residues before the end of the CDR3; the remainder is reconstructed from the germline J gene. This chain joins TRBV20-1 and TRBJ1-1; the D is unclear. Deletions cut 6 bases from V and 3 bases from J, with 17 bases between. Per germline, CDR1 DFQATT and CDR2 SNEGSKA (reference sequence). CDR3 length equals 14 residues. The CDR3 protein is CSAPARALDTEAFF. The covered CDR3 bases are TGCAGTGCCCCGGCAAGGGCTTTGGACACTGAA.

This clone is labeled medium-sized (0.01 to 0.1%). The read is 3 residues too short to cover the CDR3 end, so that end is filled in from the germline J gene. The chain couples TRBV20-1 to TRBJ2-7; 7 bases match TRBD2. The CDR3 has 16 amino acids. V shed 1 base and J 4 bases; nucleotides not matched to a gene: 13. In germline, CDR1 is DFQATT, CDR2 SNEGSKA (reference sequence). The CDR3 loop reads CSARGAGRGTAYEQYF. The part of the CDR3 DNA that was read is TGCAGTGCTAGAGGTGCGGGGCGGGGGACCGCTTACGAG.